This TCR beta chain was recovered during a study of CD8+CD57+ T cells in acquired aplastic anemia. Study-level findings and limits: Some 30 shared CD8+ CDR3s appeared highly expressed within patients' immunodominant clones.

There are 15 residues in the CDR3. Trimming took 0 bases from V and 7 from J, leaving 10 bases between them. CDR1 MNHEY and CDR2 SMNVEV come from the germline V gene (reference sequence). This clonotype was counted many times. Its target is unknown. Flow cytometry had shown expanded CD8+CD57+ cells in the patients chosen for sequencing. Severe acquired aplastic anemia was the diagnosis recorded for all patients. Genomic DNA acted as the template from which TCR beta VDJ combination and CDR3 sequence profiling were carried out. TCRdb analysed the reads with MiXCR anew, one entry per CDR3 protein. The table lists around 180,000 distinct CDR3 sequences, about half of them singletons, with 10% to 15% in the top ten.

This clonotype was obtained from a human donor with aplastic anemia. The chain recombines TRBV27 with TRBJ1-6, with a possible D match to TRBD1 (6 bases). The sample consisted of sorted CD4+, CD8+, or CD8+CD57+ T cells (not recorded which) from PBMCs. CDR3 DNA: TGTGCCAGCAGTTTATCGTGGCAGGGGAATTCACCCCTCCACTTT. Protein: CASSLSWQGNSPLHF.